This is a list of T cell receptor beta chains from one sample in a study of cytomegalovirus exposure and HLA in healthy donors. Here immunoSEQ multiplex PCR was the method, and the copy in TCRdb shows in-frame clones only, minus some. The repertoire consists of over 150,000 clones, with around 79% occurring once and the leading ten covering around 4%. The sample was PBMCs. The receptors stem from a man aged 35 to 55 in good health and CMV-seronegative. The CDR3 runs from the conserved cysteine through the conserved F or W. Fields, in order: V gene, J gene, D gene, clone size, CDR3 protein, CDR3 DNA. D genes are given only for firm matches. A row's size may be missing; if present it is once, few, many or a size class.

>TRBV5-5|TRBJ2-3|.|.
CASSSGAGVTDTQYF
TGTGCCAGCAGCTCGGGGGCGGGGGTCACTGATACGCAGTATTTT
>TRBV5-1|TRBJ2-3|TRBD1|few
CASSLTGVPDTQYF
TGCGCCAGCTCCCTGACAGGGGTCCCAGATACGCAGTATTTT
>TRBV5-8|TRBJ2-5|TRBD1|.
CASSYRGQRETQYF
TGTGCCAGCAGCTACAGGGGGCAACGAGAGACCCAGTACTTC
>TRBV29-1|TRBJ2-1|TRBD2|.
CSVALTSGYNEQFF
TGCAGCGTTGCTCTGACTAGCGGGTACAATGAGCAGTTCTTC
>TRBV7-2|TRBJ1-5|.|.
CASSLVFTGQPQHF
TGTGCCAGCAGCTTAGTCTTTACGGGTCAGCCCCAGCATTTT
>TRBV5-1|TRBJ2-1|TRBD2|.
CASSLGGGSSYNEQFF
TGCGCCAGCAGCCTCGGGGGGGGAAGCTCCTACAATGAGCAGTTCTTC
>TRBV4-2|TRBJ2-7|.|.
CASSPGVLAYEQYF
TGTGCCAGCAGTCCAGGGGTCCTAGCCTACGAGCAGTACTTC
>TRBV29-1|TRBJ2-3|.|.
CSAATGVLDTQYF
TGCAGCGCGGCCACGGGGGTTCTAGATACGCAGTATTTT
>TRBV18|TRBJ2-2|.|.
CASSGDTGELFF
TGTGCCAGCTCTGGAGACACCGGGGAGCTGTTTTTT
>TRBV18|TRBJ2-1|TRBD1|.
CACKGQNYNEQFF
TGTGCCTGTAAGGGACAGAATTACAATGAGCAGTTCTTC